The rows below give T cell receptor beta chains drawn from one sample of a study of cytomegalovirus exposure and HLA in healthy donors. TCRdb's copy holds only in-frame clones and misses some; the assay was immunoSEQ multiplex PCR. This sample yields about 200,000 clones, of which approximately 79% are seen a single time; about 1.7% belongs to the top ten. The sample taken for sequencing was PBMCs. Every receptor here comes from a man in his forties or fifties in good health and CMV-seronegative. CDR3s include the opening cysteine and the closing phenylalanine or tryptophan. The D gene is left open where the match is weak. A row's size may be missing; if present it is once, few, many or a size class.

size	V	D	J	DNA	CDR3
-	TRBV10-1	-	TRBJ1-1	TGCGCCAGCAATCAGGACTTGAACACTGAAGCTTTCTTT	CASNQDLNTEAFF
-	TRBV30	-	TRBJ1-3	TGTGCCTGGAGTGTTTCCGGGACACTCGGAAACACCATATATTTT	CAWSVSGTLGNTIYF
-	TRBV19	TRBD1	TRBJ2-7	TGTGCCAGTAGTATCAACAGGGGACGATACGAGCAGTACTTC	CASSINRGRYEQYF
-	TRBV19	TRBD2	TRBJ2-7	TGTGCCAGTAGTATTGGCGGGAGGGACTCCTACGAGCAGTACTTC	CASSIGGRDSYEQYF
-	TRBV13	-	TRBJ1-2	TGTGCCAGCAGCTCCCGGACAGAATCCTATGGCTACACCTTC	CASSSRTESYGYTF
-	TRBV27	-	TRBJ1-5	TGTGCCAGCAGTCCTACGGGACGGGGGTTGCAACAGCCCCAGCATTTT	CASSPTGRGLQQPQHF
-	TRBV5-5	-	TRBJ1-2	TGTGCCAGCAGCTTGGGTCACATGATCGACTATGGCTACACCTTC	CASSLGHMIDYGYTF
-	TRBV28	TRBD2	TRBJ2-4	TGTGCCAGCAGTCCACCGGGACTAGTGAAAAACATTCAGTACTTC	CASSPPGLVKNIQYF
-	TRBV4-1	-	TRBJ2-1	TGCGCCAGCAGCCGCGGGCTGTCCTACAATGAGCAGTTCTTC	CASSRGLSYNEQFF
-	TRBV19	TRBD2	TRBJ2-3	TGTGCCAGTAGGAGCGGGAGGGCGGGAGATACGCAGTATTTT	CASRSGRAGDTQYF
-	TRBV18	TRBD1	TRBJ2-7	TGTGCCAGCTCATCTACCCCCGGGACAGGGCCCGAGCAGTACTTC	CASSSTPGTGPEQYF
once	TRBV19	-	TRBJ2-7	TGTGCCAGTAGTTTCGGGGGGCAAAACGAGCAGTACTTC	CASSFGGQNEQYF
-	TRBV27	-	TRBJ2-7	TGTGCCAGCAGTTCCCCAAGGGGGAGGGCCGTCGAGCAGTACTTC	CASSSPRGRAVEQYF
-	TRBV19	TRBD1	TRBJ1-1	TGTGCCAGTAGTATCGGGAGGGGACAGGGTCGGCCTGAAGCTTTCTTT	CASSIGRGQGRPEAFF
once	TRBV4-1	TRBD1	TRBJ1-2	TGCGCCAGCAGCTTAGGGACAGCACTAGTTAACTATGGCTACACCTTC	CASSLGTALVNYGYTF
-	TRBV7-2	-	TRBJ1-5	TGTGCCAGCAGCTTGGGAGGGACGGACTACAATCAGCCCCAGCATTTT	CASSLGGTDYNQPQHF
-	TRBV4-2	TRBD2	TRBJ2-1	TGTGCCAGCAGCCTACCCGGGACTAGCGGGAGAGGGAATGAGCAGTTCTTC	CASSLPGTSGRGNEQFF
-	TRBV12-5	TRBD1	TRBJ2-7	TGTGCTAGTGGCCAGGGACAGGGGTACGAGCAGTACTTC	CASGQGQGYEQYF
-	TRBV27	-	TRBJ2-7	TGTGCCAGCAGACCAGGGTCCCGTCTACCCTACGAGCAGTACTTC	CASRPGSRLPYEQYF
once	TRBV6-1	TRBD2	TRBJ2-5	TGTGCCAGCAGTGAAATGCGGGGGTCCCGGGAGACCCAGTACTTC	CASSEMRGSRETQYF
-	TRBV6-4	-	TRBJ2-3	TGTGCCAGCAGGGACGGGAGCGATACGCAGTATTTT	CASRDGSDTQYF
-	TRBV5-1	TRBD1	TRBJ2-1	TGCGCCAGCACCAGAACCGGGACAGGGAATGAGCAGTTCTTC	CASTRTGTGNEQFF
-	TRBV5-1	-	TRBJ2-7	TGCGCCAGCAGCTCCCGCCAAGGAGCGGCCTACGAGCAGTACTTC	CASSSRQGAAYEQYF
-	TRBV23-1	-	TRBJ2-5	TGCGCCAGCAGTCAGAGGGCACCTCAAGAGACCCAGTACTTC	CASSQRAPQETQYF
few	TRBV5-1	-	TRBJ2-1	TGCGCCAGCAGCTCGCTTAGTCTAGGAAACAATGAGCAGTTCTTC	CASSSLSLGNNEQFF
-	TRBV28	-	TRBJ1-1	TGTGCCAGCAGGGAGGCGGGGCGGTCAGAAGCTTTCTTT	CASREAGRSEAFF
-	TRBV5-1	TRBD2	TRBJ2-3	TGCGCCAGCAGCCCTGCTCTAGCGGGAGCCACAGATACGCAGTATTTT	CASSPALAGATDTQYF
-	TRBV9	TRBD1	TRBJ2-1	TGTGCCAGCAGCGGAGGGGACAGTCGCCATGAGCGGCAGTTCTTC	CASSGGDSRHERQFF
-	TRBV27	-	TRBJ2-5	TGTGCCAGCAGTTTACGACAGAGCCAAGAGACCCAGTACTTC	CASSLRQSQETQYF
-	TRBV5-1	-	TRBJ1-5	TGCGCCAGCAGCTTGCGGGGGGGTGGCAATCAGCCCCAGCATTTT	CASSLRGGGNQPQHF
-	TRBV7-9	-	TRBJ2-7	TGTGCCAGCAGCTCCGACTCTCACGAGCAGTACTTC	CASSSDSHEQYF
-	TRBV5-4	-	TRBJ1-2	TGTGCCAGCAGCTTGGCCCCGGCGGGGCCAGGCTACACCTTC	CASSLAPAGPGYTF